The subject of this entry is one T cell receptor (beta chain). As yet, its antigen is unknown. These data are taken from a study of shared clonotypes between healthy human individuals. At the level of the study: Each donor's CD4 naive and CD4 memory cells filled three plates apiece, CD8 naive two, and CD8 memory one. Study findings and constraints: Large sequencing depth failed to make sorted-subset sequencing complete, rarefaction showed. Generation of non-shared clonotypes was less probable than generation of clonotypes shared by all four donors.

V was pared by 5 bases and J by 2 bases, with 4 bases of the junction left unmatched. The V gene's germline CDR1 is SGHNT and CDR2 YENEEA. CDR3 length equals 14 residues. TCRdb's table, derived via immunoSEQ multiplex PCR, lists solely in-frame clones and lacks some. The sample records about 640,000 clones, more than 70% being singletons. The clonotype originates from a woman under 40 in good health. Sequencing input: memory CD4+ T cells sorted from blood. The subset: CD45RA-negative fraction. The chain links TRBV11-3 to TRBJ2-7; 9 positions match TRBD2. CDR3 in amino acids: CASSPAGGPYEQYF. Here the CDR3 DNA reads TGTGCCAGCAGCCCAGCGGGGGGACCCTACGAGCAGTACTTC.